These 28 T cell receptor beta chains came from one sample sequenced in a study of radiation and T cells in renal cell carcinoma. TCRdb keeps only in-frame clones here, not all; method: immunoSEQ multiplex PCR. The sample holds some 64,000 clones, about 83% seen once. Regarding time point: blood 4 weeks post-SBRT, at nephrectomy. The sample's treatment: 15 Gy SBRT to primary tumor, nephrectomy 4 weeks later. Here the sequenced sample was blood, taken from a patient whose treatment included radiotherapy and nephrectomy. These TCRs come from a man aged 55 to 70 with renal cell carcinoma.

The chain recombines TRBV30 with TRBJ2-7, with a possible D match to TRBD1 (6 bases). The CDR3 spans 14 residues. Germline loops: CDR1 GTSNPN, CDR2 SVGIG (reference sequence). The germline V and J ends were trimmed by 2 bases and 1 base, with 12 bases remaining between them. CDR3 sequence reads: CAWSPEDSSYEQYV. CDR3 coding DNA: TGTGCCTGGAGTCCGGAGGACAGTTCCTACGAGCAGTACGTC.

This chain links TRBV7-2 with TRBJ1-5; D uncertain. Germline loops: CDR1 SGHTA, CDR2 FQGNSA. This CDR3 has 12 residues. The V and J ends lost 2 bases and 7 bases respectively, with 6 bases between them. The CDR3 DNA reads as TGTGCCAGCAGCTTAAACCGGCAGCCCCAGCATTTT. Residues: CASSLNRQPQHF.

This chain connects TRBV6-6 to TRBJ2-1; D remains unclear. Trimming removed 7 bases from V and 5 bases from J, with 15 bases in between. Per the germline V gene, CDR1 is MNHNY and CDR2 is SVGAGI (reference sequence). The CDR3 extends over 14 amino acids. The chain's CDR3 is CASTTVGRNNEQFF. CDR3 nucleotide sequence: TGTGCCAGCACTACCGTTGGGCGCAACAATGAGCAGTTCTTC.

The V and J genes are TRBV30 and TRBJ2-2; TRBD2 aligns across 7 bases. The CDR3 runs to 14 residues. CDR1 is GTSNPN and CDR2 is SVGIG in the germline V gene (reference sequence). After removal of 4 bases from V and 9 bases from J, the junction contained 11 bases not matched to a gene. The chain's CDR3 is CAWIGEGTVRELFF. Written as DNA, the CDR3 is TGTGCCTGGATTGGGGAGGGAACAGTTCGGGAGCTGTTTTTT.

This clone came up a few times. J is TRBJ1-5 and V is TRBV25-1; unclear D gene. The CDR3 length is 12 residues. CDR1 MGHDK and CDR2 SYGVNS come from the germline V gene. The V gene lost 3 bases and the J gene lost 3 bases, with 3 bases spanning the gap. CDR3 DNA sequence: TGTGCCAGCAGTGAGGCCAATCAGCCCCAGCATTTT. It is translated as CASSEANQPQHF. The full variable domain, with the rest looked up from reference TRBV25-1 and TRBJ1-5, is EADIYQTPRYLVIGTGKKITLECSQTMGHDKMYWYQQDPGMELHLIHYSYGVNSTEKGDLSSESTVSRIRTEHFPLTLESARPSHTSQYLCASSEANQPQHFGDGTRLSIL.

In DNA form, the CDR3 reads TGCGCCAGCAGCTTGGGAAGAGGGGGAAACACCATATATTTT. It translates to CASSLGRGGNTIYF. The rearrangement uses TRBV5-1 and TRBJ1-3; unclear D gene. Trimming removed 0 bases from V and 4 bases from J, with 8 bases in between. Germline CDR1 and CDR2: SGHRS and YFSETQ. This CDR3 has 14 amino acids.

The rearrangement joins TRBV5-1 to TRBJ1-1; 9 nucleotides agree with TRBD1. Germline V lookup: CDR1 SGHRS, CDR2 YFSETQ. V lost 4 bases and J lost 5; bases outside the gene matches: 6. The CDR3 covers 14 residues. The CDR3 nucleotides are TGCGCCAGCAGCCCGACAGGGGGAGGGACTGAAGCTTTCTTT. Amino acid sequence: CASSPTGGGTEAFF.

The chain links TRBV30 to TRBJ1-3; D is ambiguous. Germline CDR1 reads GTSNPN; CDR2 reads SVGIG (reference sequence). This CDR3 is built from 12 residues. V was pared by 5 bases and J by 0 bases, with 5 bases between. The CDR3 reads CAWVSSGNTIYF. In nucleotides, the CDR3 is TGTGCCTGGGTTAGCTCTGGAAACACCATATATTTT. The full variable domain, its missing parts supplied by reference TRBV30 and TRBJ1-3, is SQTIHQWPATLVQPVGSPLSLECTVEGTSNPNLYWYRQAAGRGLQLLFYSVGIGQISSEVPQNLSASRPQDRQFILSSKKLLLSDSGFYLCAWVSSGNTIYFGEGSWLTVV.

This clone occurred a few times. V gene TRBV30 combines with J gene TRBJ1-5; no definite D call. V was trimmed by 0 bases and J by 6 bases, leaving 6 bases between them. Per the germline V gene, CDR1 is GTSNPN and CDR2 is SVGIG (reference sequence). This CDR3 is built from 12 residues. The CDR3 DNA follows: TGTGCCTGGAGTGTACTAGGTCAGCCCCAGCATTTT. Residues: CAWSVLGQPQHF.

The rearrangement links TRBV7-2 to TRBJ2-1, with D possibly matching TRBD2 (5 bases). The length of the CDR3 is 13 residues. Trimming removed 2 bases at V and 9 bases at J, with 11 bases between. Looked up from germline, CDR1 is SGHTA and CDR2 is FQGNSA. CDR3 protein: CASSLPLGSEQFF. The CDR3 DNA follows: TGTGCCAGCAGCTTACCCCTAGGGAGTGAGCAGTTCTTC.

V and J are TRBV11-2 and TRBJ1-2; D might be TRBD1 (6 bases). The CDR3 runs to 12 residues. Germline V CDR1 and CDR2: SGHAT, FQNNGV. V lost 5 bases, J lost 8 bases, and 12 bases lay in between. DNA of the CDR3: TGTGCCAGCAGCGCCCCGGGGGGCGGCTACACCTTC. Residues: CASSAPGGGYTF.

On this clone itself: The germline gene is not matched at one end of the junction; a read error may be the cause. This chain connects TRBV7-9 to TRBJ2-3, with 9 bases matching TRBD2. Germline V gene sequence: CDR1 SEHNR, CDR2 FQNEAQ (reference sequence). CDR3 length equals 15 residues. The CDR3 region has the DNA TGTGCCAGCACCTTACTAGCGGGTGGTACAGATACGCAGTATTTT. Residues: CASTLLAGGTDTQYF.

This clone was observed a few times. V usage is TRBV6-1 and J usage is TRBJ2-5; D might be TRBD1 or TRBD2, each matching 5 bases. V was trimmed by 2 bases and J by 1 base, leaving 11 bases between them. This CDR3 spans 15 amino acids. The V gene's germline CDR1 is MNHNS and CDR2 SASEGT. CDR3 loop: CASSERGALQETQYF. The CDR3 DNA sequence: TGTGCCAGCAGTGAAAGGGGAGCGCTCCAAGAGACCCAGTACTTC.

The rearrangement links TRBV19 to TRBJ1-2; D not resolved. CDR1 LNHDA and CDR2 SQIVND come from the germline V gene (reference sequence). The CDR3 totals 15 residues. V dropped 0 bases and J dropped 8 bases, with 16 bases sitting between them. The CDR3 loop reads CASSIDLYGLRGYTF. The DNA of the CDR3 is TGTGCCAGTAGTATAGATCTATACGGCCTGAGGGGCTACACCTTC.

In this sample, this clone turned up once. The chain joins TRBV15 to TRBJ2-7, with D uncertain. The CDR3 spans 13 residues. Germline-derived CDR1 and CDR2 are LNHNV and YYDKDF (reference sequence). Trimming removed 0 bases from V and 1 base from J, with 4 bases in between. The DNA of the CDR3 is TGTGCCACCAGCAGAGACAGTTCCTACGAGCAGTACGTC. Protein product: CATSRDSSYEQYV.

This chain uses TRBV7-9 with TRBJ1-4; D perhaps matches TRBD1 (5 bases). The germline V gene encodes CDR1 SEHNR and CDR2 FQNEAQ (reference sequence). The V end lost 5 bases, the J end lost 0 bases, and 13 bases lay between the germline ends. CDR3 length: 16 residues. In nucleotides, the CDR3 is TGTGCCAGCAGCACCCCCCAGGGATCAACTAATGAAAAACTGTTTTTT. It specifies CASSTPQGSTNEKLFF.

The chain uses TRBV25-1 and TRBJ1-4, with a tentative D call TRBD1 (5 bases). CDR1 is MGHDK, CDR2 SYGVNS, per germline. The CDR3 totals 16 residues. Trimming took off 4 bases at V and 4 bases at J, with 16 bases between the two ends. CDR3 sequence (DNA): TGTGCCAGCAGTGGGACGGGACGGACTCTTAATGAAAAACTGTTTTTT. It is translated as CASSGTGRTLNEKLFF.

V usage is TRBV5-4 and J usage is TRBJ2-7; D not resolved. The CDR3 sequence is 15 residues long. V shed 0 bases and J shed 6 bases, with 16 bases lying between them. Germline loops: CDR1 SGHNT, CDR2 YYREEE (reference sequence). The CDR3: CASSLEPDTSGEQYF. The CDR3 DNA is TGTGCCAGCAGCTTGGAGCCGGATACGTCGGGCGAGCAGTACTTC.

The chain has TRBV9 and TRBJ1-2; D unresolved. Trimming cost V 3 bases and J 7 bases, with 16 bases left between them. This CDR3 contains 14 residues. Germline-derived CDR1 and CDR2 are SGDLS and YYNGEE. Here the CDR3 DNA reads TGTGCCAGCAGCGCCTACTCGTCCGGTCGTGGCTACACCTTC. It encodes CASSAYSSGRGYTF.

The chain recombines TRBV7-6 with TRBJ2-5, with TRBD1 matching over 11 bases. V lost 1 base, J lost 11 bases, and 9 bases stayed unmatched. Germline CDR1 reads SGHVS; CDR2 reads FNYEAQ. This CDR3 has 15 amino acids. CDR3 DNA sequence: TGTGCCAGCAGCTTAGTCGGGACAGGGGGAGGTGAGCAGTACTTC. It is translated as CASSLVGTGGGEQYF.

The table lists this clone with a few counts. The rearrangement links TRBV2 to TRBJ1-2, with 8 bases matching TRBD1. This CDR3 comprises 12 residues. Germline V gene sequence: CDR1 SNHLY, CDR2 FYNNEI. V shed 6 bases, J shed 3 bases, and the junction held 0 bases outside the gene matches. The CDR3 region is CASRDRDYGYTF. The CDR3 nucleotides read TGTGCCAGCAGGGACAGGGACTATGGCTACACCTTC.

J is TRBJ2-2 and V is TRBV25-1; 10 nucleotides agree with TRBD1. Trimming removed 1 base from V and 6 bases from J; junction bases left unmatched: 5. Looked up from germline, CDR1 is MGHDK and CDR2 is SYGVNS. The CDR3 runs to 16 residues. The CDR3 DNA is TGTGCCAGCAGTGAATGGGGGACAGGGGTTGCCGGGGAGCTGTTTTTT. This gives the protein CASSEWGTGVAGELFF.

The chain has TRBV6-6 and TRBJ1-4; D is perhaps TRBD1 (6 bases). The CDR3 loop spans 14 amino acids. Germline CDR1 and CDR2: MNHNY and SVGAGI (reference sequence). V lost 8 bases and J 0 bases, leaving 10 bases between the germline ends. In DNA, the CDR3 is TGTGCCAGCGGAGGGGGGGCAACTAATGAAAAACTGTTTTTT. Translated, it gives CASGGGATNEKLFF.

On this clone itself: The sample carries other DNA sequences with the same CDR3. The chain carries TRBV4-1 and TRBJ1-2, with unresolved D. The V and J ends lost 0 bases and 5 bases respectively, with 22 bases between them. The CDR3 totals 18 residues. CDR1 is MGHRA and CDR2 is YSYEKL in the germline V gene. CDR3: CASSQEGQVNTPLYGYTF. Here the CDR3 DNA reads TGCGCCAGCAGCCAAGAGGGTCAGGTCAACACCCCATTATATGGCTACACCTTC.

With respect to this clone: The junction does not match germline at one end; this may be a read error. The chain uses TRBV10-3 and TRBJ1-2; no reliable D call. This CDR3 has 12 amino acids. CDR1 ENHRY and CDR2 SYGVKD come from the germline V gene. As DNA, the CDR3 is TGTGCCATCAGGGAGTGGAACTATGGCTACACCTTC. Amino acid sequence: CAIREWNYGYTF.

The chain combines TRBV19 with TRBJ1-1, with D possibly being TRBD1 (5 bases). V was trimmed by 1 base and J by 2 bases, leaving 11 bases between them. The germline V gene encodes CDR1 LNHDA and CDR2 SQIVND (reference sequence). The CDR3 has 15 amino acids. The CDR3 DNA reads TGTGCCAGTAGTATAGTTCTGGGGGTTAACACTGAAGCTTTCTTT. Translated: CASSIVLGVNTEAFF.

The chain joins TRBV7-2 to TRBJ1-5; D uncertain. Between the trimmed V and J ends, which lost 4 bases and 7 bases, there was a span of 11 bases. The CDR3 runs 13 residues. Germline V gives CDR1 SGHTA, CDR2 FQGNSA. This CDR3 reads CASSSDVRQPQHF. The CDR3, as DNA: TGTGCCAGCAGCTCAGACGTACGGCAGCCCCAGCATTTT.

This chain links TRBV19 with TRBJ1-5, with 8 nucleotides matching TRBD1. With V trimmed by 3 bases and J by 4 bases, 14 bases remained unmatched. There are 18 residues in the CDR3. Germline CDR1 LNHDA, CDR2 SQIVND (reference sequence). In DNA form, the CDR3 reads TGTGCCAGTAGTATGCGACTCCCCGGCCAGGGGGCGAATCAGCCCCAGCATTTT. This codes for CASSMRLPGQGANQPQHF.